This TCR beta chain is from a study of naive and memory T cell subsets. The CDR3 length is 14 residues. V lost 1 base and J 3 bases, leaving 9 bases between the germline ends. Looked up from germline, CDR1 is MGHRA and CDR2 is YSYEKL. In its sample, this clonotype was seen a few times. Its matching antigen is unknown. Two oligonucleotides, mixed equimolar, formed the beta constant-region primer covering TRBC1 and TRBC2. Four rounds of PCR amplified the ligated cDNA using nested alpha and beta constant-region primers plus SP2. TCRdb re-derived calls from the UMI-ligation and nested PCR reads in MiXCR, one entry per CDR3 protein. The sample shows tens of thousands of distinct CDR3 sequences, around 18% of them seen only once. Regarding the study as a whole: A clonotype means one alpha or beta sequence, not an alpha/beta pair.

Cells stained for CD3, CD4, CD8, CD45RA and CD27 were sorted into four subsets. The chain uses TRBV4-1 and TRBJ1-1; D gene unclear. The TCR originated in a human donor in good health. The material sequenced was effector memory CD4+ T cells from blood. The subset here: effector memory, CD45RA- CD27-. The CDR3 DNA reads TGCGCCAGCAGCCAAGGAGATGGGGACACTGAAGCTTTCTTT. Translation: CASSQGDGDTEAFF.